Each of the 26 T cell receptor beta chains below was sequenced from the same sample in a study of human T cells and chemical hapten exposure. TCRdb re-derived calls from the RACE reads in MiXCR, one entry per CDR3 protein. The repertoire includes over 95,000 distinct CDR3 sequences, around 11% of them detected once, and 2.1% sits in the top ten. The time point: patch test 1, 2 weeks after DPC sensitization. Regarding treatment: therapeutic diphenylcyclopropenone sensitization with weekly scalp DPC. Sequencing used whole blood, obtained in connection with sensitization to the hapten diphenylcyclopropenone (DPC). These receptors all stem from a woman between 35 and 50 years old with alopecia areata. Some clones in this sample may be carry-over from other donors' samples.

The V call is TRBV29-1, the J call TRBJ2-1; D is undetermined. Trimming removed 4 bases at V and 8 bases at J, with 6 bases between. This CDR3 has 10 residues. From germline, CDR1 is SQVTM and CDR2 ANQGSEA. Written as DNA, the CDR3 is TGCAGCGTTGTGTCGGATGAGCAGTTCTTC. Protein: CSVVSDEQFF.

The chain employs TRBV2 and TRBJ2-5, with 9 bases identical to TRBD1. With V trimmed by 6 bases and J by 5 bases, 4 bases remained unmatched. The CDR3 runs to 13 residues. Germline values: CDR1 SNHLY, CDR2 FYNNEI. In DNA form, the CDR3 reads TGTGCCAGCAGCCGGGACAGGGCGGAGACCCAGTACTTC. Translating it yields CASSRDRAETQYF.

The genes are TRBV29-1 and TRBJ2-7; 10 bases match TRBD1. There are 14 residues in the CDR3. The V and J ends lost 5 bases and 2 bases, in that order; junction bases with no gene match: 6. Germline CDR1 and CDR2: SQVTM and ANQGSEA. The CDR3 region is CSVIVGQGAYEQYF. The CDR3 region has the DNA TGCAGCGTTATTGTCGGACAGGGGGCCTACGAGCAGTACTTC.

This clonotype was recorded a few times. The chain has TRBV7-9 and TRBJ1-1, with TRBD1 matching 8 bases. This CDR3 is 13 amino acids long. Germline V lookup: CDR1 SEHNR, CDR2 FQNEAQ (reference sequence). Trimming cost V 4 bases and J 8 bases; bases outside gene matches: 6. The chain's CDR3 is CASSSQGALEAFF. The CDR3 DNA reads TGTGCCAGCAGCTCCCAGGGGGCTTTGGAAGCTTTCTTT. The full variable domain, completed using reference TRBV7-9 and TRBJ1-1, is DTGVSQNPRHKITKRGQNVTFRCDPISEHNRLYWYRQTLGQGPEFLTYFQNEAQLEKSRLLSDRFSAERPKGSFSTLEIQRTEQGDSAMYLCASSSQGALEAFFGQGTRLTVV.

This clonotype occurred many times. The chain couples TRBV6-5 to TRBJ2-7; D may match TRBD1 or TRBD2 (5 bases each). Trimming shortened V by 0 bases and J by 3 bases, and 15 bases separated the two germline ends. The CDR3 is made up of 16 amino acids. Looked up from germline, CDR1 is MNHEY and CDR2 is SVGAGI. The CDR3 bases are TGTGCCAGCAGTTACTCGGGGCCGGGAAGCAACTACGAGCAGTACTTC. This codes for CASSYSGPGSNYEQYF.

This clonotype occurred a few times. The V gene is TRBV7-6, the J gene TRBJ2-2; TRBD2 might be the D (5 bases). Trimming stripped 1 base from V and 1 base from J, with 10 bases between. There are 16 residues in the CDR3. Germline CDR1 SGHVS, CDR2 FNYEAQ. CDR3 sequence reads: CASSLEGGRNTGELFF. The CDR3 bases are TGTGCCAGCAGCTTAGAGGGCGGGCGGAACACCGGGGAGCTGTTTTTT.

About this clonotype itself: A much larger clonotype is one base distant, so this may be a read error. The chain has TRBV4-3 and TRBJ2-5; D possibly matches TRBD1 or TRBD2 (6 bases each). The germline V and J ends were trimmed by 3 bases and 1 base, with 15 bases remaining between them. Germline assignment: CDR1 LGHNA and CDR2 YSLEER. This CDR3 is 16 amino acids long. DNA of the CDR3: TGCGCCAGCAGCCAGAGGGCAAGGGGGGTCCAAGAGACCCAGTACTTC. This codes for CASSQRARGVQETQYF.

This clonotype has just a few counts. The chain uses TRBV5-1 and TRBJ2-1; 7 positions agree with TRBD2. This CDR3 is 15 amino acids long. J was trimmed by 3 bases and V by 0 bases; bases with no gene match: 3. CDR1 and CDR2 (germline): SGHRS, YFSETQ. The chain's CDR3 is CASSLEGTNYNEQFF. The DNA of the CDR3 is TGCGCCAGCAGCTTGGAGGGGACTAACTACAATGAGCAGTTCTTC.

This clonotype has more than one count but fewer than ten. This chain's CDR3 is CSAPSLEGSGNTEAFF. In DNA, the CDR3 is TGCAGTGCTCCCTCTTTAGAGGGGTCGGGGAACACTGAAGCTTTCTTT. The genes are TRBV20-1 and TRBJ1-1; D possibly corresponds to TRBD1 (5 bases). This CDR3 region has 16 residues. Trimming removed 5 bases at V and 1 base at J, with 20 bases between. Germline CDR1 reads DFQATT; CDR2 reads SNEGSKA (reference sequence).

In its sample, this clonotype was seen many times. The chain uses TRBV20-1 and TRBJ2-1; 14 positions agree with TRBD2. With 5 bases clipped from V and 5 bases from J, the junction kept 2 bases outside the gene matches. Germline V gene lookup returns CDR1 DFQATT and CDR2 SNEGSKA (reference sequence). This CDR3 region has 14 residues. The CDR3, as DNA: TGCAGTGCTCTGGGACTAGCGGGAGACAATGAGCAGTTCTTC. Residues: CSALGLAGDNEQFF.

The chain is built from TRBV6-5 and TRBJ2-7; D remains ambiguous. The germline gives CDR1 MNHEY, CDR2 SVGAGI. Trimming left V 5 bases short and J 2 bases short, with 16 bases between. The CDR3 is made up of 15 amino acids. This CDR3 is CASSGLALPPYEQYF. In nucleotides, the CDR3 is TGTGCCAGCAGTGGTCTCGCTTTGCCCCCCTACGAGCAGTACTTC.

This clonotype has only a few counts. CDR3 residues: CASSLSDPYEQYF. The CDR3 nucleotides are TGTGCCAGCAGTCTTTCCGACCCCTACGAGCAGTACTTC. The rearrangement links TRBV12-3 or TRBV12-4 to TRBJ2-7; D is ambiguous. The CDR3 covers 13 residues. V dropped 5 bases and J dropped 2 bases, with 10 bases sitting between them.

This clonotype turned up a few times. The J gene is TRBJ1-1, the V gene TRBV2; D possibly corresponds to TRBD1 (6 bases). This CDR3 contains 13 residues. Germline V CDR1 and CDR2: SNHLY, FYNNEI. Between the trimmed V and J ends, which lost 6 bases and 0 bases, there was a span of 8 bases. In DNA form, the CDR3 reads TGTGCCAGCAGGGGGGGCATGAACACTGAAGCTTTCTTT. Translation gives CASRGGMNTEAFF.

This clonotype showed up just a few times. V is TRBV5-1 and J is TRBJ2-5, with 10 bases matching TRBD1. The V and J ends lost 3 bases and 5 bases, in that order; junction bases with no gene match: 4. Germline loops: CDR1 SGHRS, CDR2 YFSETQ. This CDR3 contains 14 residues. The CDR3 nucleotides read TGCGCCAGCAGCTCTGGGACAGGGGATGAGACCCAGTACTTC. Translation: CASSSGTGDETQYF.

The chain couples TRBV27 to TRBJ2-7; no definite D call. The CDR3 runs 14 residues. With 7 bases removed from V and 0 bases from J, the gap between germline ends came to 13 bases. Germline CDR1 reads MNHEY; CDR2 reads SMNVEV (reference sequence). The CDR3 DNA follows: TGTGCCAGCAAGTGGCGCGCAAGCTCCTACGAGCAGTACTTC. This translates into CASKWRASSYEQYF.

This rearrangement joins TRBV7-2 to TRBJ2-1, with 8 bases aligning to TRBD1. V shed 4 bases, J shed 10 bases, and the junction held 9 bases outside the gene matches. This CDR3 spans 14 amino acids. Germline assignment: CDR1 SGHTA and CDR2 FQGNSA. The CDR3 here is CASSSRTGQGEQFF. The CDR3 nucleotides read TGTGCCAGCAGCTCACGGACAGGGCAAGGAGAGCAGTTCTTC.

This clonotype was found many times. The J gene is TRBJ2-7, the V gene TRBV6-2 or TRBV6-3; TRBD1 or TRBD2 may be the D gene (6 bases each). Trimming pared 4 bases from V and 2 bases from J, leaving 15 bases between. The CDR3 is made up of 15 amino acids. The germline CDR1 and CDR2 sequences are MNHEY and SVGEGT. CDR3 region: CASSSLGGGPYEQYF. Written as DNA, the CDR3 is TGTGCCAGCAGTTCCCTCGGGGGCGGTCCCTACGAGCAGTACTTC.

This clonotype appeared many times. This chain uses TRBV7-6 with TRBJ2-3, with 14 bases that match TRBD2. The CDR3 has 16 amino acids. CDR1 is SGHVS, CDR2 FNYEAQ, per germline. The trim removed 5 bases at V and 6 bases at J, leaving 7 bases unmatched. The CDR3 sequence: CASSTRLAGGPDTQYF. The CDR3 DNA sequence: TGTGCCAGCAGCACACGACTAGCGGGAGGGCCCGATACGCAGTATTTT. The whole variable domain, filled in from reference TRBV7-6 and TRBJ2-3, reads GAGVSQSPRYKVTKRGQDVALRCDPISGHVSLYWYRQALGQGPEFLTYFNYEAQQDKSGLPNDRFSAERPEGSISTLTIQRTEQRDSAMYRCASSTRLAGGPDTQYFGPGTRLTVL.

The V and J genes are TRBV29-1 and TRBJ2-5, with 11 bases identical to TRBD2. Germline trimming cut 7 bases from V and 4 bases from J; bases unmatched to any gene: 8. This CDR3 comprises 14 residues. Germline assignment: CDR1 SQVTM and CDR2 ANQGSEA. The CDR3 is CSAALGLAGETQYF. The CDR3 DNA is TGCAGCGCAGCCCTAGGACTAGCGGGAGAGACCCAGTACTTC.

The chain links TRBV20-1 to TRBJ1-1, with D possibly matching TRBD1 (6 bases). Germline V gives CDR1 DFQATT, CDR2 SNEGSKA (reference sequence). This CDR3 is 15 amino acids long. V dropped 0 bases and J dropped 5 bases, with 16 bases sitting between them. CDR3 region: CSARDAQGSETEAFF. In DNA form, the CDR3 reads TGCAGTGCTAGAGATGCCCAGGGGAGTGAAACTGAAGCTTTCTTT.

This clonotype was counted a few times. This chain links TRBV6-2 or TRBV6-3 with TRBJ2-1; 11 bases are shared with TRBD2. Germline V gene sequence: CDR1 MNHEY, CDR2 SVGEGT. CDR3 size: 15 residues. The J segment lost 9 bases and the V segment lost 2 bases, leaving 6 bases of the junction unmatched. The DNA of the CDR3 is TGTGCCAGCAGTTACCAGACTAGCGGGACGGGTGAGCAGTTCTTC. It is translated as CASSYQTSGTGEQFF.

Many counts were recorded for this clonotype. This chain joins TRBV29-1 and TRBJ1-1; 11 nucleotides line up with TRBD1. The CDR3 spans 14 residues. The V gene's germline CDR1 is SQVTM and CDR2 ANQGSEA. V shed 7 bases and J 5 bases; nucleotides not matched to a gene: 9. CDR3 DNA: TGCAGCGCTGGATCTGGGACAGGGGGAACTGAAGCTTTCTTT. This translates into CSAGSGTGGTEAFF.

A note on this clonotype: One end of the junction varies from germline; a read error may be responsible. The chain is built from TRBV7-3 and TRBJ2-7, with D perhaps TRBD1 (5 bases). This CDR3 has 16 residues. Germline V gives CDR1 SGHTA, CDR2 FQGTGA. The CDR3 loop reads CASRPNAQQGTYEEYF. As DNA, the CDR3 is TGTGCCAGCAGGCCCAACGCGCAGCAGGGCACCTACGAGGAGTACTTC.

This clonotype was observed a handful of times. The CDR3 coding sequence is TGTGCCAGCAGCCAAGATCCCCAGCGGTCTGGGGCCAACGTCCTGACTTTC. This encodes CASSQDPQRSGANVLTF. The chain joins TRBV14 to TRBJ2-6; D perhaps matches TRBD2 (5 bases). The CDR3 is made up of 17 amino acids. CDR1 is SGHDN, CDR2 FVKESK, per germline. Trimming left V 0 bases short and J 1 base short, with 10 bases between. Full variable domain (outside the CDR3, taken from reference TRBV14 and TRBJ2-6): EAGVTQFPSHSVIEKGQTVTLRCDPISGHDNLYWYRRVMGKEIKFLLHFVKESKQDESGMPNNRFLAERTGGTYSTLKVQPAELEDSGVYFCASSQDPQRSGANVLTFGAGSRLTVL.

The J gene is TRBJ2-3, the V gene TRBV18, with D hard to call. The length of the CDR3 is 17 residues. Deletions cut 3 bases from V and 2 bases from J, with 18 bases between. Germline loops: CDR1 KGHSH, CDR2 LQKENI. CDR3 loop: CASSPEMQEILTDTQYF. The DNA for the CDR3 is TGTGCCAGCTCACCCGAAATGCAGGAGATTCTCACAGATACGCAGTATTTT.

The rearrangement joins TRBV3-1 to TRBJ2-2; D uncertain. The CDR3 has 15 amino acids. Looked up from germline, CDR1 is LGHDT and CDR2 is YNNKEL (reference sequence). The germline V and J ends were trimmed by 0 bases and 4 bases, with 9 bases remaining between them. The CDR3 region has the DNA TGTGCCAGCAGCCAAGATCTGATCGCCACCGGGGAGCTGTTTTTT. This translates into CASSQDLIATGELFF.